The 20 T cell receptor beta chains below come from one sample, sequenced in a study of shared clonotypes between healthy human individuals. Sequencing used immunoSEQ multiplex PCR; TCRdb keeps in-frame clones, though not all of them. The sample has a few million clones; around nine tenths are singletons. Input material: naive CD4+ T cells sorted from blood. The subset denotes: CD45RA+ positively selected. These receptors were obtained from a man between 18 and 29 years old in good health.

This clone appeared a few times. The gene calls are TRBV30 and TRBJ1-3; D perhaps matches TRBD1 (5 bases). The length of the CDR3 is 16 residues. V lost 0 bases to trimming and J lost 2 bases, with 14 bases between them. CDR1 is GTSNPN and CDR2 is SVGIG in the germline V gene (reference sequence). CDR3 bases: TGTGCCTGGAGTGTAATCCAGGGCAGGGCTGGAAACACCATATATTTT. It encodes CAWSVIQGRAGNTIYF.

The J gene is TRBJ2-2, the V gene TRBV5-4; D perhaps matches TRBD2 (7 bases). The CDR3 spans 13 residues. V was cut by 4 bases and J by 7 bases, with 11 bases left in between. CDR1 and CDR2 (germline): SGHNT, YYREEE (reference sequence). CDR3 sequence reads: CASSQGGDGELFF. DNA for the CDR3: TGTGCCAGCAGCCAAGGGGGGGACGGGGAGCTGTTTTTT.

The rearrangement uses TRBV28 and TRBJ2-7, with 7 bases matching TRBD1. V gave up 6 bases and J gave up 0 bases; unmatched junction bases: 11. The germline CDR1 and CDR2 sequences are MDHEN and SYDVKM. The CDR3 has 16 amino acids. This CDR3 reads CASSPPRDRVSYEQYF. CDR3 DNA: TGTGCCAGCAGCCCCCCGCGCGACAGGGTCTCCTACGAGCAGTACTTC.

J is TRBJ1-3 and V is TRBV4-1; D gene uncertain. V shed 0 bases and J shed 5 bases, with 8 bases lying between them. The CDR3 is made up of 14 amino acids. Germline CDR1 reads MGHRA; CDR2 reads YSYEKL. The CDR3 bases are TGCGCCAGCAGCCAAGACATGGGTCGAAACACCATATATTTT. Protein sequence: CASSQDMGRNTIYF.

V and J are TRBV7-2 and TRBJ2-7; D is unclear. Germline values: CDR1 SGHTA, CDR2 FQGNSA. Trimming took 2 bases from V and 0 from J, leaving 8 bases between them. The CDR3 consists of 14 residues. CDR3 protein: CASSLSAYSYEQYF. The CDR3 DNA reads TGTGCCAGCAGCTTATCGGCGTACTCCTACGAGCAGTACTTC.

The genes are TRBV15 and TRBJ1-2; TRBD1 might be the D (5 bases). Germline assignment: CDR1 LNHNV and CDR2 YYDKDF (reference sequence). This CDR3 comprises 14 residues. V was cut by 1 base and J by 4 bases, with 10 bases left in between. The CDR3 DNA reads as TGTGCCACCAGCAGAGGGGACTTTGGCTATGGCTACACCTTC. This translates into CATSRGDFGYGYTF.

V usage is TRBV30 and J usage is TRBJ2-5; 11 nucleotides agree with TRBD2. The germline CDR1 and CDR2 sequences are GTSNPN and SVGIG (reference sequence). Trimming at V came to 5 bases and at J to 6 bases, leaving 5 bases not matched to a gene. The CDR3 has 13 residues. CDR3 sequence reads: CAWATSGRQTQYF. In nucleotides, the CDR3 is TGTGCCTGGGCTACTAGCGGGAGACAGACCCAGTACTTC.

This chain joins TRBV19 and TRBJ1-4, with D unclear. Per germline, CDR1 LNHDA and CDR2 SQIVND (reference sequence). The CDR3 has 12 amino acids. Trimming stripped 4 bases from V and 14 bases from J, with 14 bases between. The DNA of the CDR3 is TGTGCCAGTAGTAGGGAGGCAGCCCCCCTGTTTTTT. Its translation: CASSREAAPLFF.

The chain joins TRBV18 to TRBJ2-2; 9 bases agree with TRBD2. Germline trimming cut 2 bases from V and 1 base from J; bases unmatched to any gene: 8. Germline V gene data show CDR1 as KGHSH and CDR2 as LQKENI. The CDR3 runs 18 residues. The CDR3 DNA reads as TGTGCCAGCTCACCAATGGCTAGCGGGACCCTGAACACCGGGGAGCTGTTTTTT. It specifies CASSPMASGTLNTGELFF.

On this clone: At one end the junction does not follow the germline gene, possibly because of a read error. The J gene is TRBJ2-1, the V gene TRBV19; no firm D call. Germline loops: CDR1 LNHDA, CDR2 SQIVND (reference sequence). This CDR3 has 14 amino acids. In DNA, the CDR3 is TGTGCCAGTAGTCCTACCGGCTCCTACGATGAGCAGTTCTTC. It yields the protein CASSPTGSYDEQFF.

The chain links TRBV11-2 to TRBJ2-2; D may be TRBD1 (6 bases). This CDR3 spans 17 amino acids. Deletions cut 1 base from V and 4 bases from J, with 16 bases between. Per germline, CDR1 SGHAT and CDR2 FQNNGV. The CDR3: CASSLGPTGLSTGELFF. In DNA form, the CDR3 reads TGTGCCAGCAGCTTAGGGCCCACAGGGTTGAGCACCGGGGAGCTGTTTTTT.

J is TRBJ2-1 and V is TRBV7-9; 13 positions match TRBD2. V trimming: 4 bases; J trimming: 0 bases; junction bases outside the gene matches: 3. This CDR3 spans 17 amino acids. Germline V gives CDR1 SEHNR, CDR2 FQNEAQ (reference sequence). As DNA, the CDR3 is TGTGCCAGCAGCTCCAGGACTAGCGGGAGCTCCTACAATGAGCAGTTCTTC. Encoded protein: CASSSRTSGSSYNEQFF.

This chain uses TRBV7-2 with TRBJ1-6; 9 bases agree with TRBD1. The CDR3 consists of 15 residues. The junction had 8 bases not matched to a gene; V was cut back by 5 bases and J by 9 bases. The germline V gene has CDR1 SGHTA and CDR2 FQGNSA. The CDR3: CASSGPGQGSSPLHF. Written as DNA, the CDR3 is TGTGCCAGCAGCGGACCGGGACAGGGCAGTTCACCCCTCCACTTT.

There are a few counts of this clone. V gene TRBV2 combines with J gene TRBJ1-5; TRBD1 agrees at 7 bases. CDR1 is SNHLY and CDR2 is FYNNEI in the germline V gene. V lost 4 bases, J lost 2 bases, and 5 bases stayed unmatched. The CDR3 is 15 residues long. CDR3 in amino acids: CASSGQGSGNQPQHF. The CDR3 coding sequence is TGTGCCAGCAGTGGACAGGGTTCGGGCAATCAGCCCCAGCATTTT.

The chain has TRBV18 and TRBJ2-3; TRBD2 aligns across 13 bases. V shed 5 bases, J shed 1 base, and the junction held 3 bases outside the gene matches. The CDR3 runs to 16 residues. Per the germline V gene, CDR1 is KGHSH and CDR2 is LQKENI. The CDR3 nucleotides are TGTGCCAGCTCATCCGGACTAGCGGGGGGCACAGATACGCAGTATTTT. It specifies CASSSGLAGGTDTQYF.

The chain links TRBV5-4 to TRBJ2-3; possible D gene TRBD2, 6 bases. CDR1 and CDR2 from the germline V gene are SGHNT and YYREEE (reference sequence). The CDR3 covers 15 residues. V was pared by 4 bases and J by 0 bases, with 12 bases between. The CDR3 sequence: CASSRTTISTDTQYF. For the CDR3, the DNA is TGTGCCAGCAGCCGGACTACCATAAGCACAGATACGCAGTATTTT.

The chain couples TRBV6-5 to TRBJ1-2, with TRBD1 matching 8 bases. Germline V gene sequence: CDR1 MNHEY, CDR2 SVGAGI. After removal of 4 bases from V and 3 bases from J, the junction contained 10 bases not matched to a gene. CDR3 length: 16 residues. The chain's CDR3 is CASSFARTGSHYGYTF. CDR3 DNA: TGTGCCAGCAGTTTCGCTAGGACAGGGAGTCACTATGGCTACACCTTC.

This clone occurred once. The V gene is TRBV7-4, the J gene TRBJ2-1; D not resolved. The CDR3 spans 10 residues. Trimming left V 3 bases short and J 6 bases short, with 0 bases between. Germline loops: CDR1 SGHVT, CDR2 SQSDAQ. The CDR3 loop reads CASSFNEQFF. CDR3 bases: TGTGCCAGCAGCTTCAATGAGCAGTTCTTC.

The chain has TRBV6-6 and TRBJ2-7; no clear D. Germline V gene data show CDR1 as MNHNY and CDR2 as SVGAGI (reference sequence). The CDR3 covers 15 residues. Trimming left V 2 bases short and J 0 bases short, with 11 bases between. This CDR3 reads CASSYTTENSYEQYF. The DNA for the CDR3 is TGTGCCAGCAGTTACACTACAGAAAACTCCTACGAGCAGTACTTC.

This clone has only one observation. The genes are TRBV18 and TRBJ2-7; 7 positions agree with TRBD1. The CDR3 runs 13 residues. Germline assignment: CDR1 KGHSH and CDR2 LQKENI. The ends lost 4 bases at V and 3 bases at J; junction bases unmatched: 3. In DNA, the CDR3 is TGTGCCAGCTCACTATACAGGGGCTACGAGCAGTACTTC. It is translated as CASSLYRGYEQYF.